The source of this T cell receptor beta chain is a study of blood T cell repertoires in COVID-19. Study information: Some COVID-19 samples were acute and others convalescent; all came from the United States, Italy and Spain. Sources were T cells, B-cell-depleted T cells, or PBMCs; the material itself was cDNA or gDNA.

The length of the CDR3 is 14 residues. The germline gives CDR1 SGHKS, CDR2 YYEKEE (reference sequence). Deletions cut 0 bases from V and 2 bases from J, with 7 bases between. Per the original methods: Amplification of reference gene primers provided the estimated nucleated cell counts. Repertoires were generated with immunoSEQ multiplex PCR, while TCRdb's copy carries only in-frame clones and drops some. Clone size and the V and J calls come from that table; the DNA yielded D and trimming. The sample shows roughly 390,000 clones, 70% to 90% of them seen only once. The sample consisted of peripheral blood. The clonotype was recovered from a woman in her 30s with COVID-19, enrolled during active disease. This chain joins TRBV5-5 and TRBJ2-3; D is uncertain. In DNA form, the CDR3 reads TGTGCCAGCAGCTTGGCTGGGCCCACAGATACGCAGTATTTT. It encodes CASSLAGPTDTQYF.